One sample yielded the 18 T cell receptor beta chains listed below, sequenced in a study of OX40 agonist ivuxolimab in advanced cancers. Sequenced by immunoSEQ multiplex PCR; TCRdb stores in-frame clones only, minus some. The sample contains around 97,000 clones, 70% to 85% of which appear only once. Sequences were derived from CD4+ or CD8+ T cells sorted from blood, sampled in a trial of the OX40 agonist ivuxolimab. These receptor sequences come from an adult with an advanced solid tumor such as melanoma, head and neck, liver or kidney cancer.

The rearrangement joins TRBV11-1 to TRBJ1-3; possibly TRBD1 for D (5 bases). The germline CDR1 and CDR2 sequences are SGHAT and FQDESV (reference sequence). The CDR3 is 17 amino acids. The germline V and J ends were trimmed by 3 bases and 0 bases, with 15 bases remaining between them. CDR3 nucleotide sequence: TGTGCCAGCAGCTTCCGTCTCGGGGGTGTCTCTGGAAACACCATATATTTT. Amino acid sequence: CASSFRLGGVSGNTIYF. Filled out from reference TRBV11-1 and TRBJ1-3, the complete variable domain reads EAEVAQSPRYKITEKSQAVAFWCDPISGHATLYWYRQILGQGPELLVQFQDESVVDDSQLPKDRFSAERLKGVDSTLKIQPAELGDSAMYLCASSFRLGGVSGNTIYFGEGSWLTVV.

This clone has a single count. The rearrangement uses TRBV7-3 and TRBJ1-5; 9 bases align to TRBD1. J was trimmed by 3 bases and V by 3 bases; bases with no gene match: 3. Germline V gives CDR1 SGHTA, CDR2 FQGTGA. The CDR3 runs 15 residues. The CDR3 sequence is CASSFGQGSNQPQHF. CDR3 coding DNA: TGTGCCAGCAGCTTTGGACAGGGGTCCAATCAGCCCCAGCATTTT. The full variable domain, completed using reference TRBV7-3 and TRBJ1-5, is GAGVSQTPSNKVTEKGKYVELRCDPISGHTALYWYRQSLGQGPEFLIYFQGTGAADDSGLPNDRFFAVRPEGSVSTLKIQRTERGDSAVYLCASSFGQGSNQPQHFGDGTRLSIL.

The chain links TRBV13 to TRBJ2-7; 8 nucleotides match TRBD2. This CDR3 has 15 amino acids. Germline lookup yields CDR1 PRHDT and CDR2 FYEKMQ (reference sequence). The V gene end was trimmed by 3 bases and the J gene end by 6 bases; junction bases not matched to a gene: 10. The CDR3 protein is CASSLYGTRVTEQYF. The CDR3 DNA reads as TGTGCCAGCAGCTTGTACGGGACTAGAGTAACCGAGCAGTACTTC.

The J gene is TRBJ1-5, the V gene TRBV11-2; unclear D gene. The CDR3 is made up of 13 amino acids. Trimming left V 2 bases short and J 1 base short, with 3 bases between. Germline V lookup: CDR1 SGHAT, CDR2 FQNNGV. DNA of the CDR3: TGTGCCAGCAGCTTATACAGCAATCAGCCCCAGCATTTT. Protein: CASSLYSNQPQHF.

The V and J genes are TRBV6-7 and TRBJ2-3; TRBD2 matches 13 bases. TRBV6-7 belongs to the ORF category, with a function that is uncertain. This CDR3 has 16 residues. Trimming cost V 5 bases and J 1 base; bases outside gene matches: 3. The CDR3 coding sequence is TGTGCCAGCAGTGACGGGACTAGCGGGGGCACAGATACGCAGTATTTT. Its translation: CASSDGTSGGTDTQYF.

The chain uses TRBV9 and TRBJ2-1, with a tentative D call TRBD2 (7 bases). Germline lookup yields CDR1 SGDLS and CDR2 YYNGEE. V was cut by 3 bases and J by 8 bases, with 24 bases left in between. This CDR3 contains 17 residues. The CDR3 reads CASSGEGDLLLGDEQFF. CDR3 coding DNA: TGTGCCAGCAGCGGGGAGGGGGACTTACTTCTTGGCGATGAGCAGTTCTTC.

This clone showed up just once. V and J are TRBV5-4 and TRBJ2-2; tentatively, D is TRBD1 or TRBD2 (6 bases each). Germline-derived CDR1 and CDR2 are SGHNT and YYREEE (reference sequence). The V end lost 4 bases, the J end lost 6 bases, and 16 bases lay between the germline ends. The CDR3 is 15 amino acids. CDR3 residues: CASSLGGHRAGELFF. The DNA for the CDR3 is TGTGCCAGCAGCCTGGGGGGCCATCGGGCCGGGGAGCTGTTTTTT. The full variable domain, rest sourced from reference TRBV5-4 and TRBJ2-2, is ETGVTQSPTHLIKTRGQQVTLRCSSQSGHNTVSWYQQALGQGPQFIFQYYREEENGRGNFPPRFSGLQFPNYSSELNVNALELDDSALYLCASSLGGHRAGELFFGEGSRLTVL.

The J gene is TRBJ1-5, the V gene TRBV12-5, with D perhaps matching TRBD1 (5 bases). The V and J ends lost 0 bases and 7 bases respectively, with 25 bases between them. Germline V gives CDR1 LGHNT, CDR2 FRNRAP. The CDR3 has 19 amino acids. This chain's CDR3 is CASGLVPWGGEGPNQPQHF. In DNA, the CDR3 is TGTGCTAGTGGTTTGGTACCCTGGGGAGGGGAGGGTCCAAACCAGCCCCAGCATTTT.

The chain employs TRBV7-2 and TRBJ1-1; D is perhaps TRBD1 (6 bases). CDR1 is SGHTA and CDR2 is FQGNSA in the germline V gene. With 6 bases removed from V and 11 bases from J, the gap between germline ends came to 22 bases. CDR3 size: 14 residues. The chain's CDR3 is CASSSGTSLIGAFF. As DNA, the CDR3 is TGTGCCAGCAGTTCGGGGACATCCCTGATCGGTGCTTTCTTT.

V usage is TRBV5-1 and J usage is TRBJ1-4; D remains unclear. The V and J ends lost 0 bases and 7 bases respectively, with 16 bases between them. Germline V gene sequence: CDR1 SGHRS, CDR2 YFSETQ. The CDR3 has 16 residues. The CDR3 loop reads CASSLAFLGRSEKLFF. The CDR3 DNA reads TGCGCCAGCAGCTTGGCGTTTTTGGGGAGGAGTGAAAAACTGTTTTTT.

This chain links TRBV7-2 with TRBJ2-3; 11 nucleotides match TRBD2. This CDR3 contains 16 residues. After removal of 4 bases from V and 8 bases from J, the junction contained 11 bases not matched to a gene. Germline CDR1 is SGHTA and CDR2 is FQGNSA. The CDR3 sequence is CASSSRLAGPRGTQYF. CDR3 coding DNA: TGTGCCAGCAGCTCAAGACTAGCGGGGCCGCGGGGTACGCAGTATTTT. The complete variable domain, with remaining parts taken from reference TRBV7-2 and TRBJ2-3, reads GAGVSQSPSNKVTEKGKDVELRCDPISGHTALYWYRQSLGQGLEFLIYFQGNSAPDKSGLPSDRFSAERTGGSVSTLTIQRTQQEDSAVYLCASSSRLAGPRGTQYFGPGTRLTVL.

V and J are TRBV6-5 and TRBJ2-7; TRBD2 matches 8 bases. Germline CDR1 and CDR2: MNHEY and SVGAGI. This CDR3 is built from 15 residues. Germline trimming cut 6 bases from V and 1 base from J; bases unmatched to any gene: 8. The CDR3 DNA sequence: TGTGCCAGCAGACCAAGCGGGAGTCAGTCCTACGAGCAGTACTTC. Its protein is CASRPSGSQSYEQYF.

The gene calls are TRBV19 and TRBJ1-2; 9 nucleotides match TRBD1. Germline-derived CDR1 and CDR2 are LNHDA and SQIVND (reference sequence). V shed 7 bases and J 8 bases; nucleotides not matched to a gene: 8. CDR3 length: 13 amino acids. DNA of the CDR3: TGTGCCAGTAACAACCGGGACAGGGACGGCTACACCTTC. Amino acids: CASNNRDRDGYTF.

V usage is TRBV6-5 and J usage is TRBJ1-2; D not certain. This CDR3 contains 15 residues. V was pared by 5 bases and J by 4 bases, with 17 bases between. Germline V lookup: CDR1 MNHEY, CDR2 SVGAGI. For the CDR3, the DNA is TGTGCCAGCAGTGCCCCCCCCCTCGGGCGCTATGGCTACACCTTC. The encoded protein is CASSAPPLGRYGYTF.

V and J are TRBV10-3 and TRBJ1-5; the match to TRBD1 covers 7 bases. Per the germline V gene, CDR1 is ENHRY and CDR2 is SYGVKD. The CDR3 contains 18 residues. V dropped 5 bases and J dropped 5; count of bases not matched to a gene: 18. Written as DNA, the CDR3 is TGTGCCATCAGTCCGCGACAGGGTGGGAGTGTGGGCGATCAGCCCCAGCATTTT. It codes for CAISPRQGGSVGDQPQHF.

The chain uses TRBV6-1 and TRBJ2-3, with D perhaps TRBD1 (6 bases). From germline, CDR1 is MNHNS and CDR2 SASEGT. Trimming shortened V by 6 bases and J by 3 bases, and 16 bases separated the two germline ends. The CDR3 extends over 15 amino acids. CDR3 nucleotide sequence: TGTGCCAGCAGGGTTTTTGGGGGCGGGACAGATACGCAGTATTTT. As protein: CASRVFGGGTDTQYF.

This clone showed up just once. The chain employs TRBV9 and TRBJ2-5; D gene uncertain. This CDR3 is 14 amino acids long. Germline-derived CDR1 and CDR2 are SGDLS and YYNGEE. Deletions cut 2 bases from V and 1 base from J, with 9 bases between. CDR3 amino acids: CASSVGDPQETQYF. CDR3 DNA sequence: TGTGCCAGCAGCGTTGGAGACCCCCAAGAGACCCAGTACTTC.

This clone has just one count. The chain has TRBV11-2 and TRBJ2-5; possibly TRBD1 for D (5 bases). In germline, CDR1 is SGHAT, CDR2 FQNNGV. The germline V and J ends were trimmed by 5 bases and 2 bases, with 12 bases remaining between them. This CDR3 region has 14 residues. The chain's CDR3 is CASSQHRKQETQYF. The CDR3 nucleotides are TGTGCCAGCAGCCAACACAGGAAACAAGAGACCCAGTACTTC.